The 17 T cell receptor beta chains below were found in one sample sequenced in a study of CD4 T cell repertoires in COVID-19 (dated by TCRdb to the early 2020s). Library creation used the immunoSEQ multiplex PCR assay. TCRdb limited this immuneACCESS table to in-frame rearrangements with V and J called. A share of clones is missing; checked studies link under half to unresolved V genes, and the rest is unexplained. The sample includes about 75,000 clones, with 83% observed a single time. Of the sample, roughly 0.5% is held by the ten largest clones. The sample's time point label, in plain terms: sample from a COVID-19-recovered individual after infection. Specimen: CD4+ T cells from peripheral blood, collected after recovery from COVID-19. All receptors derive from a human donor who had COVID-19.

The J gene is TRBJ1-1, the V gene TRBV19, with D maybe TRBD1 (5 bases). The CDR3 is made up of 12 amino acids. The germline gives CDR1 LNHDA, CDR2 SQIVND (reference sequence). With 4 bases removed from V and 5 bases from J, the gap between germline ends came to 8 bases. The CDR3 DNA is TGTGCCAGTAGTACCTCAGGGACTGAAGCTTTCTTT. This codes for CASSTSGTEAFF. The whole variable domain, remainder taken from reference TRBV19 and TRBJ1-1, is DGGITQSPKYLFRKEGQNVTLSCEQNLNHDAMYWYRQDPGQGLRLIYYSQIVNDFQKGDIAEGYSVSREKKESFPLTVTSAQKNPTAFYLCASSTSGTEAFFGQGTRLTVV.

The V and J genes are TRBV3-1 (or the pseudogene TRBV3-2) and TRBJ2-5, with D possibly being TRBD1 (6 bases). The CDR3 spans 14 residues. V gave up 1 base and J gave up 9 bases, with 15 bases separating them. Germline assignment: CDR1 LGHDT and CDR2 YNNKEL (reference sequence). The CDR3 DNA reads as TGTGCCAGCAGCCAAGGGGGGCCCCAATTGGCCCAGTACTTC. It yields the protein CASSQGGPQLAQYF.

The rearrangement uses TRBV27 and TRBJ1-5; no firm D call. The V and J ends lost 5 bases and 4 bases respectively, with 3 bases between them. Germline-derived CDR1 and CDR2 are MNHEY and SMNVEV (reference sequence). This CDR3 contains 11 residues. Here the CDR3 DNA reads TGTGCCAGCAGTCGTAATCAGCCCCAGCATTTT. Translating gives CASSRNQPQHF.

The chain has TRBV27 and TRBJ1-2; a possible D gene is TRBD1 (6 bases). In germline, CDR1 is MNHEY, CDR2 SMNVEV (reference sequence). The V and J ends lost 6 bases and 4 bases respectively, with 12 bases between them. The CDR3 totals 13 residues. CDR3 bases: TGTGCCAGCAGACCAGGGGCGGGCTATGGCTACACCTTC. Translated: CASRPGAGYGYTF.

The V and J genes are TRBV3-1 (or the pseudogene TRBV3-2) and TRBJ1-6, with D tentatively TRBD1 (5 bases). V lost 2 bases, J lost 9 bases, and 11 bases lay in between. This CDR3 spans 14 amino acids. From germline, CDR1 is LGHDT and CDR2 YNNKEL (reference sequence). The CDR3 protein is CASSQRGESSPLHF. The CDR3, as DNA: TGTGCCAGCAGCCAAAGAGGGGAAAGTTCACCCCTCCACTTT.

The rearrangement uses TRBV14 and TRBJ2-3; tentatively, D is TRBD1 or TRBD2 (5 bases each). The CDR3 is 15 amino acids. Trimming pared 4 bases from V and 5 bases from J, leaving 16 bases between. Germline CDR1 is SGHDN and CDR2 is FVKESK. CDR3 amino acids: CASSRQRGGGDTQYF. The CDR3 DNA reads TGTGCCAGCAGCCGCCAGAGGGGTGGTGGAGATACGCAGTATTTT.

This clone was detected only once. The chain employs TRBV30 and TRBJ2-4; 7 bases agree with TRBD1. This CDR3 spans 13 amino acids. Per the germline V gene, CDR1 is GTSNPN and CDR2 is SVGIG (reference sequence). V lost 6 bases, J lost 6 bases, and 8 bases stayed unmatched. The CDR3 loop is CACVRQGINIQYF. In DNA form, the CDR3 reads TGTGCCTGCGTAAGACAGGGAATAAACATTCAGTACTTC.

The J gene is TRBJ2-2, the V gene TRBV28; D unresolved. There are 12 residues in the CDR3. Per the germline V gene, CDR1 is MDHEN and CDR2 is SYDVKM. The V and J ends lost 5 bases and 3 bases respectively, with 4 bases between them. CDR3 sequence reads: CASSAYTGELFF. The CDR3 region has the DNA TGTGCCAGCAGTGCCTACACCGGGGAGCTGTTTTTT.

The CDR3 protein is CASSLGTGGPETQYF. The DNA for the CDR3 is TGTGCCAGCAGCCTCGGGACAGGAGGACCCGAGACCCAGTACTTC. V usage is TRBV9 and J usage is TRBJ2-5; 8 bases are a match to TRBD1. From germline, CDR1 is SGDLS and CDR2 YYNGEE. The CDR3 totals 15 residues. Trimming removed 4 bases from V and 5 bases from J; junction bases left unmatched: 10.

This chain connects TRBV5-1 to TRBJ1-2; TRBD1 matches at 8 bases. Germline V gene sequence: CDR1 SGHRS, CDR2 YFSETQ. The CDR3 has 15 amino acids. J was trimmed by 2 bases and V by 0 bases; bases with no gene match: 3. The CDR3 spells CASSLDGQGNYGYTF. In nucleotides, the CDR3 is TGCGCCAGCAGCTTGGACGGACAGGGAAACTATGGCTACACCTTC.

This clone was picked up one time. The chain is built from TRBV6-5 and TRBJ2-3; D not resolved. The CDR3 consists of 13 residues. CDR1 and CDR2 (germline): MNHEY, SVGAGI. Trimming removed 5 bases from V and 3 bases from J, with 9 bases in between. The CDR3 bases are TGTGCCAGCAGTACCGGTAGGACAGATACGCAGTATTTT. As protein: CASSTGRTDTQYF.

J is TRBJ2-1 and V is TRBV24-1; TRBD2 matches 16 bases. This CDR3 has 15 residues. V lost 4 bases and J lost 8; bases outside the gene matches: 1. Germline V gives CDR1 KGHDR, CDR2 SFDVKD. In DNA form, the CDR3 reads TGTGCCACCAGTGAGGGACTAGCGGGAGGGTATGAGCAGTTCTTC. This codes for CATSEGLAGGYEQFF.

The chain recombines TRBV5-1 with TRBJ2-2; D is possibly TRBD1 (5 bases). The CDR3 sequence is 16 residues long. Looked up from germline, CDR1 is SGHRS and CDR2 is YFSETQ. V shed 1 base and J shed 0 bases, with 10 bases lying between them. The chain's CDR3 is CASSLLAGSNTGELFF. CDR3 in DNA: TGCGCCAGCAGCTTGTTGGCAGGGTCGAACACCGGGGAGCTGTTTTTT.

The genes are TRBV6-1 and TRBJ1-2; D remains unclear. Germline values: CDR1 MNHNS, CDR2 SASEGT. CDR3 length equals 12 residues. The V gene lost 1 base and the J gene lost 7 bases, with 7 bases spanning the gap. CDR3 loop: CASSEGLSGYTF. CDR3 coding DNA: TGTGCCAGCAGTGAAGGATTAAGTGGCTACACCTTC.

The chain is built from TRBV9 and TRBJ2-3; TRBD1 agrees at 8 bases. CDR1 and CDR2 (germline): SGDLS, YYNGEE. The V gene end was trimmed by 4 bases and the J gene end by 1 base; junction bases not matched to a gene: 8. This CDR3 is 16 amino acids long. CDR3 in DNA: TGTGCCAGCAGCTTGATCACGGGACAGGGCACAGATACGCAGTATTTT. Amino acid sequence: CASSLITGQGTDTQYF.

This sequence joins TRBV5-4 and TRBJ2-1; 13 bases fit TRBD2. This CDR3 is 16 amino acids long. Germline CDR1 and CDR2: SGHNT and YYREEE (reference sequence). V dropped 0 bases and J dropped 4; count of bases not matched to a gene: 1. CDR3 DNA sequence: TGTGCCAGCAGCTTGGGGACTAGCGGGAGTTACAATGAGCAGTTCTTC. Residues: CASSLGTSGSYNEQFF. Using reference TRBV5-4 and TRBJ2-1 for the parts outside the CDR3, the full variable domain is ETGVTQSPTHLIKTRGQQVTLRCSSQSGHNTVSWYQQALGQGPQFIFQYYREEENGRGNFPPRFSGLQFPNYSSELNVNALELDDSALYLCASSLGTSGSYNEQFFGPGTRLTVL.

The DNA for the CDR3 is TGCGCCAGCTCCAAAAGACGGGGTGAACTGTTTTTT. Translated: CASSKRRGELFF. The gene calls are TRBV10-2 and TRBJ1-4, with D unclear. Trimming shortened V by 8 bases and J by 12 bases, and 16 bases separated the two germline ends. This CDR3 region has 12 residues. Germline lookup yields CDR1 WSHSY and CDR2 SAAADI.